This is a list of T cell receptor beta chains from one sample in a study of blood T cell repertoires in COVID-19. Measured with immunoSEQ multiplex PCR; TCRdb has only the in-frame clones, and not every one. Here the sample spans 37,000 or so clones, 81% being singletons. The sample consisted of peripheral blood. Receptor source: an elderly man with active or convalescent COVID-19. The CDR3 runs from the conserved cysteine through the conserved F or W. A D gene is named only where the DNA matches it firmly. Clone size is given for some rows only: seen once, a few or many times, or a class if the clone is expanded.

>.|TRBV7-9|.|TRBJ1-1
TGTGCCAGCAGGTATACAGGGAACACTGAAGCTTTCTTT
CASRYTGNTEAFF
>.|TRBV5-1|.|TRBJ1-1
TGCGCCAGCAGCTTGAGCCCACAGGGATCCAACACTGAAGCTTTCTTT
CASSLSPQGSNTEAFF
>.|TRBV5-1|.|TRBJ2-6
TGCGCCAGCAGCTTGGAGGGGAACCCAATTAACTCTGGGGCCAACGTCCTGACTTTC
CASSLEGNPINSGANVLTF
>.|TRBV14|.|TRBJ2-5
TGTGCCAGCAGCCACTGGGGGGTGGAGACCCAGTACTTC
CASSHWGVETQYF
>TRBD1|TRBV7-9|.|TRBJ2-2
TGTGCCAGCAGAGTGCCGACAGGGGCGAACACCGGGGAGCTGTTTTTT
CASRVPTGANTGELFF
>TRBD2|TRBV5-1|few|TRBJ2-7
TGCGCCAGCAGCTTGAGCCTAGCGGCCCACGAGCAGTACTTC
CASSLSLAAHEQYF
>.|TRBV12-1|.|TRBJ2-7
TGTGCCAGCAGCTTTTATTGGGACAACCTAACCTACGAGCAGTACTTC
CASSFYWDNLTYEQYF
>TRBD1|TRBV2|.|TRBJ1-1
TGTGCCAGCAGCCCACGACAGGGGGGGAACACTGAAGCTTTCTTT
CASSPRQGGNTEAFF
>.|TRBV5-5|.|TRBJ2-2
TGTGCCAGCAGCTGGACAGCGAACACCGGGGAGCTGTTTTTT
CASSWTANTGELFF
>TRBD1|TRBV5-1|.|TRBJ2-7
TGCGCCAGCAGCTTCGGGACAGGGGTTTATGAGCAGTACTTC
CASSFGTGVYEQYF
>TRBD1|TRBV5-1|.|TRBJ2-3
TGCGCCAGCAGCGCTCGACAGGGGGCGGGAGATACGCAGTATTTT
CASSARQGAGDTQYF
>.|TRBV6-1|.|TRBJ2-3
TGTGCCAGCAGTGAAGCCAGGGGTGATACGCAGTATTTT
CASSEARGDTQYF
>.|TRBV27|few|TRBJ1-1
TGTGCCAGCAGTTTATCCGGGGCAGGGAGGACTGAAGCTTTCTTT
CASSLSGAGRTEAFF
>.|TRBV5-1|.|TRBJ2-5
TGCGCCAGCAGCTTCGTCGGGATTCAAGAGACCCAGTACTTC
CASSFVGIQETQYF
>.|TRBV29-1|.|TRBJ1-2
TGCAGCGTCGCCTCCGGGGCTGGGGGCCGCTATGGCTACACCTTC
CSVASGAGGRYGYTF
>TRBD1|TRBV7-9|once|TRBJ1-5
TGTGCCAGCACCCGACAGGGGAGTGGGCAGCCCCAGCATTTT
CASTRQGSGQPQHF
>.|TRBV5-1|.|TRBJ1-2
TGCGCCAGCCGCCCTCCGGGAGAGGAGCATGGCTACACCTTC
CASRPPGEEHGYTF
>.|TRBV7-6|.|TRBJ1-5
TGTGCCAGCAGCCCCAGGCCGAGGGCAGGACAGCCCCAGCATTTT
CASSPRPRAGQPQHF
>.|TRBV6-5|.|TRBJ2-7
TGTGCCAGCAGCATCGTAGCGGACTTTACCTACGAGCAGTACTTC
CASSIVADFTYEQYF
>.|TRBV3-1/TRBV3-2|.|TRBJ2-1
TGTGCCAGCAGCCAAGTGAGGTCCTCCTACAATGAGCAGTTCTTC
CASSQVRSSYNEQFF
>TRBD2|TRBV7-9|.|TRBJ2-1
TGTGCCAGCAGCCTACTAGCGGGGGGCTACAATGAGCAGTTCTTC
CASSLLAGGYNEQFF
>.|TRBV12-3/TRBV12-4|.|TRBJ2-3
TGTGCCAGCAGCCGACAGAGCACAGATACGCAGTATTTT
CASSRQSTDTQYF
>TRBD2|TRBV5-6|.|TRBJ2-3
TGTGCCAGCAGCTGGGGACTAGCGGGAGGGCCGGGAGATACGCAGTATTTT
CASSWGLAGGPGDTQYF
>TRBD2|TRBV5-5|.|TRBJ2-5
TGTGCCAGCAGCTGGAGCGGGAATGATAGGGAGACCCAGTACTTC
CASSWSGNDRETQYF
>.|TRBV5-5|.|TRBJ1-5
TGTGCCAGCGGCCAGGACAGCAATAGCAATCAGCCCCAGCATTTT
CASGQDSNSNQPQHF
>TRBD1|TRBV18|.|TRBJ1-2
TGTGCCAGCTCAGGTGGACAGGGTAGAAATCCCTATGGCTACACCTTC
CASSGGQGRNPYGYTF
>.|TRBV11-3|.|TRBJ1-1
TGTGCCAGTGGTAACAGGATTCTGAACACTGAAGCTTTCTTT
CASGNRILNTEAFF
>.|TRBV7-9|few|TRBJ1-2
TGTGCCAGCAGCTTGGCACACAGGGAATTGGGCTACACCTTC
CASSLAHRELGYTF
>TRBD1|TRBV14|.|TRBJ2-7
TGTGCCAGCAGCCCTCAGACAGGGCTGGGGGAGCAGTACTTC
CASSPQTGLGEQYF
>TRBD1|TRBV7-8|.|TRBJ2-1
TGTGCCAGCAGCTCGGGACAGGGCAGAAGCTCCTACAATGAGCAGTTCTTC
CASSSGQGRSSYNEQFF
>TRBD1|TRBV10-3|few|TRBJ2-1
TGTGCCATCAGTGATATACAGGGGGAGGTCAATGAGCAGTTCTTC
CAISDIQGEVNEQFF
>TRBD2|TRBV11-2|.|TRBJ2-3
TGTGCCAGCAGCTTATCTTTTGCTAGCGGGGGGTTTGATACGCAGTATTTT
CASSLSFASGGFDTQYF
>.|TRBV4-3|.|TRBJ2-1
TGCGCCAGCAGCCAGGGGAGAGGAATAGACTACAATGAGCAGTTCTTC
CASSQGRGIDYNEQFF
>.|TRBV3-1/TRBV3-2|few|TRBJ1-6
TGTGCCAGCAGCCACGGGCAGGGCCATAATTCACCCCTCCACTTT
CASSHGQGHNSPLHF
>TRBD1|TRBV6-5|.|TRBJ2-1
TGTGCCAGCAGTTACTCGAGTACAGGGGTGAATGAGCAGTTCTTC
CASSYSSTGVNEQFF
>.|TRBV7-9|.|TRBJ1-2
TGTGCCAGCACCACGCATGCTGGGGGCACGGTAGGCTACACCTTC
CASTTHAGGTVGYTF
>TRBD2|TRBV11-3|.|TRBJ2-3
TGTGCCAGCAGCTTTGGAGCAGCGGGGGGGCCTAGCACAGATACGCAGTATTTT
CASSFGAAGGPSTDTQYF